Presented here are 20 T cell receptor beta chains from one specimen sequenced in a study of cytomegalovirus exposure and HLA in healthy donors. PCR involved 60 Vbeta and 13 Jbeta primers. Only in-frame clones appear in the TCRdb table, and some are missing; sequencing was by immunoSEQ multiplex PCR. The sample lists some 150,000 clones, more than 70% occurring once. Sequenced input: PBMCs. All receptors derive from a woman aged 50 to 65 in good health and CMV-seronegative.

The chain joins TRBV6-5 to TRBJ1-2; TRBD1 matches at 10 bases. The CDR3 totals 15 residues. From germline, CDR1 is MNHEY and CDR2 SVGAGI. Germline trimming cut 2 bases from V and 1 base from J; bases unmatched to any gene: 1. CDR3 protein: CASSYRDRGNYGYTF. CDR3 bases: TGTGCCAGCAGTTACAGGGACAGGGGTAACTATGGCTACACCTTC.

In its sample, this clone was seen a few times. The V call is TRBV7-9, the J call TRBJ2-7; D unresolved. Per the germline V gene, CDR1 is SEHNR and CDR2 is FQNEAQ (reference sequence). The CDR3 is made up of 11 amino acids. Trimming removed 4 bases from V and 6 bases from J, with 7 bases in between. CDR3 protein: CASSSGREQYF. The DNA of the CDR3 is TGTGCCAGCAGCTCAGGCCGCGAGCAGTACTTC.

V and J are TRBV30 and TRBJ1-1; D is unclear. Germline V gene sequence: CDR1 GTSNPN, CDR2 SVGIG (reference sequence). The CDR3 extends over 13 amino acids. V gave up 7 bases and J gave up 1 base, with 13 bases separating them. CDR3 in amino acids: CASLSNPNTEAFF. The CDR3 DNA reads as TGTGCCTCCTTGAGCAATCCGAACACTGAAGCTTTCTTT.

CDR3 sequence (DNA): TGTGCCAGCAGCTACACCGGGACAAGGCCCCAGCATTTT. Protein: CASSYTGTRPQHF. The V gene is TRBV11-2, the J gene TRBJ1-5; maybe TRBD1 (6 bases). V was pared by 4 bases and J by 9 bases, with 13 bases between. Germline lookup yields CDR1 SGHAT and CDR2 FQNNGV. This CDR3 spans 13 amino acids. Full variable domain (outside the CDR3, taken from reference TRBV11-2 and TRBJ1-5): EAGVAQSPRYKIIEKRQSVAFWCNPISGHATLYWYQQILGQGPKLLIQFQNNGVVDDSQLPKDRFSAERLKGVDSTLKIQPAKLEDSAVYLCASSYTGTRPQHFGDGTRLSIL.

This sequence joins TRBV7-9 and TRBJ1-4; D uncertain. The CDR3 runs to 12 residues. CDR1 and CDR2 from the germline V gene are SEHNR and FQNEAQ (reference sequence). The V end was cut by 8 bases, the J end by 3 bases, with 7 bases between. The CDR3 spells CASSVANEKLFF. The CDR3 DNA follows: TGTGCCAGCTCCGTAGCTAATGAAAAACTGTTTTTT.

The V gene is TRBV5-4, the J gene TRBJ2-7; D gene ambiguous. Germline lookup yields CDR1 SGHNT and CDR2 YYREEE (reference sequence). V lost 0 bases and J lost 3, with 7 bases in between. CDR3 length: 13 amino acids. CDR3 region: CASSLGAVYEQYF. CDR3 DNA sequence: TGTGCCAGCAGCTTGGGGGCTGTCTACGAGCAGTACTTC.

The chain joins TRBV28 to TRBJ1-6; 7 bases line up with TRBD1. The J segment lost 7 bases and the V segment lost 8 bases, leaving 11 bases of the junction unmatched. This CDR3 has 15 amino acids. Per germline, CDR1 MDHEN and CDR2 SYDVKM. DNA of the CDR3: TGTGCCAGCGCCTTTAGGGGGCGCGGGAATTCACCCCTCCACTTT. Its translation is CASAFRGRGNSPLHF.

This chain joins TRBV5-4 and TRBJ2-2, with TRBD2 matching 7 bases. This CDR3 is 16 amino acids long. Germline V gene sequence: CDR1 SGHNT, CDR2 YYREEE (reference sequence). Trimming took 2 bases from V and 1 from J; bases not matched to a gene: 5. CDR3 in DNA: TGTGCCAGCAGCTTTAGACTAGCAGGGAACACCGGGGAGCTGTTTTTT. Its protein product is CASSFRLAGNTGELFF.

This clone has only a few counts. The V call is TRBV29-1, the J call TRBJ2-1, with 10 bases lining up with TRBD1. Losses at the gene ends were 6 bases for V and 1 base for J; bases not matched to a gene: 6. The CDR3 length is 15 residues. From germline, CDR1 is SQVTM and CDR2 ANQGSEA. The CDR3 loop reads CSVPTGGSSYNEQFF. Here the CDR3 DNA reads TGCAGCGTGCCGACAGGGGGCAGTTCCTACAATGAGCAGTTCTTC.

The chain carries TRBV29-1 and TRBJ2-7; D possibly corresponds to TRBD1 (6 bases). The V gene's germline CDR1 is SQVTM and CDR2 ANQGSEA. Trimming shortened V by 1 base and J by 2 bases, and 9 bases separated the two germline ends. The CDR3 spans 13 residues. CDR3 bases: TGCAGCGTTGAAGTGGACAGAGCCTACGAGCAGTACTTC. This codes for CSVEVDRAYEQYF.

The chain couples TRBV19 to TRBJ1-2, with 9 bases aligning to TRBD1. Germline V CDR1 and CDR2: LNHDA, SQIVND (reference sequence). V dropped 6 bases and J dropped 8; count of bases not matched to a gene: 10. The CDR3 is made up of 14 amino acids. In nucleotides, the CDR3 is TGTGCCAGTAGCCGACCGGGGACAGGGCTGGGCTACACCTTC. This encodes CASSRPGTGLGYTF. Full variable domain (remainder filled in from reference TRBV19 and TRBJ1-2): DGGITQSPKYLFRKEGQNVTLSCEQNLNHDAMYWYRQDPGQGLRLIYYSQIVNDFQKGDIAEGYSVSREKKESFPLTVTSAQKNPTAFYLCASSRPGTGLGYTFGSGTRLTVV.

In the case of this clone: One end of the junction varies from germline; a read error may be responsible. This chain uses TRBV7-9 with TRBJ2-7; 9 nucleotides line up with TRBD1. The CDR3 contains 17 residues. The germline V gene encodes CDR1 SEHNR and CDR2 FQNEAQ (reference sequence). For the CDR3, the DNA is TGTTCCAGCAGCTTAGAAACAGGGGGCTCCTTCTCCTACGAGCAGTACTTC. Translation gives CSSSLETGGSFSYEQYF.

The chain carries TRBV6-5 and TRBJ1-2; 7 positions agree with TRBD1. This CDR3 spans 15 amino acids. The ends lost 2 bases at V and 4 bases at J; junction bases unmatched: 7. Germline V gene lookup returns CDR1 MNHEY and CDR2 SVGAGI. In DNA, the CDR3 is TGTGCCAGCAGTTACGATAAAGGGGGCGGCTATGGCTACACCTTC. It encodes CASSYDKGGGYGYTF.

The DNA for the CDR3 is TGTGCCAGTAGTAACCAAGGACTAGCGGGACTAGATACGCAGTATTTT. Its translation: CASSNQGLAGLDTQYF. The chain carries TRBV19 and TRBJ2-3; 12 nucleotides line up with TRBD2. Trimming took 4 bases from V and 5 from J; bases not matched to a gene: 7. The CDR3 length is 16 residues. CDR1 is LNHDA and CDR2 is SQIVND in the germline V gene (reference sequence).

The chain combines TRBV19 with TRBJ2-2; 7 bases line up with TRBD1. CDR1 and CDR2 from the germline V gene are LNHDA and SQIVND (reference sequence). V dropped 6 bases and J dropped 0; count of bases not matched to a gene: 10. There are 17 residues in the CDR3. CDR3: CASRYGTVNSNTGELFF. In DNA, the CDR3 is TGTGCCAGTAGATACGGGACAGTAAATTCGAACACCGGGGAGCTGTTTTTT.

The chain employs TRBV5-1 and TRBJ1-1, with TRBD1 as a possible D gene (6 bases). Trimming left V 4 bases short and J 1 base short, with 11 bases between. The CDR3 contains 14 residues. Germline CDR1 is SGHRS and CDR2 is YFSETQ. The CDR3 is CASSPGTRNTEAFF. The CDR3 nucleotides are TGCGCCAGCAGCCCGGGGACAAGGAACACTGAAGCTTTCTTT.

The V and J genes are TRBV11-2 and TRBJ1-2, with TRBD1 as a possible D gene (6 bases). V was pared by 1 base and J by 4 bases, with 10 bases between. Germline CDR1 reads SGHAT; CDR2 reads FQNNGV. The CDR3 length is 14 residues. For the CDR3, the DNA is TGTGCCAGCAGCTTAGGAGCAGGGGCCTATGGCTACACCTTC. This codes for CASSLGAGAYGYTF.

V usage is TRBV4-2 and J usage is TRBJ1-1; D unclear. CDR1 LGHNA and CDR2 YNFKEQ come from the germline V gene. The CDR3 contains 15 residues. The V gene lost 1 base and the J gene lost 1 base, with 10 bases spanning the gap. CDR3 sequence (DNA): TGTGCCAGCAGCCAAGTGCGGGGATGGAACACTGAAGCTTTCTTT. This sequence encodes CASSQVRGWNTEAFF.

V gene TRBV5-1 combines with J gene TRBJ2-2, with D tentatively TRBD1 (6 bases). Germline CDR1 and CDR2: SGHRS and YFSETQ. This CDR3 spans 17 amino acids. The V end was cut by 4 bases, the J end by 0 bases, with 16 bases between. CDR3 bases: TGCGCCAGCAGCAGCTTTACTAGGACAGCGAACACCGGGGAGCTGTTTTTT. It translates to CASSSFTRTANTGELFF.

This clone showed up just a few times. This chain links TRBV25-1 with TRBJ1-6, with D tentatively TRBD1 (5 bases). The V end lost 10 bases, the J end lost 7 bases, and 20 bases lay between the germline ends. Germline V gene sequence: CDR1 MGHDK, CDR2 SYGVNS. This CDR3 comprises 15 residues. CDR3 protein: CATEEAGGENSPLHF. In nucleotides, the CDR3 is TGTGCCACCGAGGAGGCCGGGGGAGAGAATTCACCCCTCCACTTT.